This is a list of T cell receptor beta chains from one sample in a study of regulatory T cells in long-lasting Graves disease. One entry per CDR3 protein, called by TCRdb with MiXCR from the multiplex PCR reads. This table has under 300,000 distinct CDR3 sequences, around 19% appearing once. Another study also made use of these data, one on T cells in Graves' hyperthyroidism and ophthalmopathy.

Here the sequenced sample was peripheral blood mononuclear cells (PBMCs), taken at new diagnosis, from a patient treated with antithyroid drugs. The origin of the receptors is a woman younger than 45 with Graves disease. The CDR3 runs from the conserved cysteine through the conserved F or W. D genes are given only for firm matches. Clone size is shown for a subset of rows, as once, few, many or a class of expanded clone.

TRBV4-1	TRBJ1-2	TRBD1	many	TGCGCCACTGCCCCTCGGACAGGGAGGATCTATGGCTACACCTTC	CATAPRTGRIYGYTF
TRBV5-1	TRBJ1-1	.	many	TGCGCCAGCAGCTTGGCCGGGGGGAGGACTCGTGGCACTGAAGCTTTCTTT	CASSLAGGRTRGTEAFF
TRBV27	TRBJ2-7	.	many	TGTGCCAGCAGTTCCCACTTAAAGCCTCTTAACTACGAGCAGTACTTC	CASSSHLKPLNYEQYF
TRBV15	TRBJ1-3	.	many	TGTGCCACCAGCAGAGATCCCAGGTCCCGCCGAAACACCATATATTTT	CATSRDPRSRRNTIYF
TRBV6-1	TRBJ2-1	.	many	TGTGCCAGCAGTGAAGGGCTAACCAACAATGAGCAGTTCTTC	CASSEGLTNNEQFF
TRBV3-1	TRBJ2-7	TRBD2	many	TGTGCCAGCAGGGACAGCGGGGGGCTCTACGAGCAGTACTTC	CASRDSGGLYEQYF
TRBV3-1	TRBJ2-1	TRBD1	many	TGTGCCAGCAGCCCCGGACAGGGGAAGCGCGATGAGCAGTTCTTC	CASSPGQGKRDEQFF
TRBV7-9	TRBJ1-1	.	many	TGTGCCAGCAGCTTAGTTATGGGTCGGGACACTGAAGCTTTCTTT	CASSLVMGRDTEAFF
TRBV7-7	TRBJ2-3	TRBD1	few	TGTGCTAGCAGCTTAGGACCTTCGGGACAGGGGCGTACTAGCGGCCCCACGAATACGCAGTATTTT	CASSLGPSGQGRTSGPTNTQYF
TRBV6-4	TRBJ1-5	TRBD1	many	TGTGCCAGCAGTTTGGACAGGGGCCGTAATCAGCCCCAGCATTTT	CASSLDRGRNQPQHF
TRBV18	TRBJ2-3	TRBD1	many	TGTGCCAGCTCAGGAAGACAGGGGGCAGATACGCAGTATTTT	CASSGRQGADTQYF
TRBV7-9	TRBJ1-6	.	many	TGTGCCAGCAGTTACAATGGGGATGGATCACCCCTCCACTTT	CASSYNGDGSPLHF
TRBV2	TRBJ1-5	TRBD1	many	TGTGCCAGCAGTGAAGCGGACAGGGCGGTTAGCAATCAGCCCCAGCATTTT	CASSEADRAVSNQPQHF
TRBV24-1	TRBJ2-2	.	.	TGTGCCACCAGTGGGGGGCCCACCGAAGAGCTGTTTTTT	CATSGGPTEELFF
TRBV12-3/TRBV12-4	TRBJ1-5	TRBD1	many	TGTGCCAGCAGTCCAGGGACAGGGGGCGGTCAGCCCCAGCATTTT	CASSPGTGGGQPQHF
TRBV5-1	TRBJ1-1	.	many	TGCGCCACCGGGACGGTGAACACTGAAGCTTTCTTT	CATGTVNTEAFF
TRBV6-5	TRBJ1-2	TRBD1	many	TGTGCCAGCAGTTACAATACAGGGGGCGTAAATGGCTACACCTTC	CASSYNTGGVNGYTF
TRBV7-3	TRBJ2-2	.	many	TGTGCCAGCAGCTTCGAGGTCCAAAACCGGACCACCTGGAACACCGGGGAGCTGTTTTTT	CASSFEVQNRTTWNTGELFF
TRBV14	TRBJ1-5	.	.	TGTGCCAGCAGCCAAGACGCGGCAGAGCGATTCAATCAGCCCCAGCATTTT	CASSQDAAERFNQPQHF
TRBV3-1	TRBJ1-2	TRBD1	many	TGTGCCAGCAGCCCCCGCAGGGGGCAGGATGGCTACACCTTC	CASSPRRGQDGYTF
TRBV7-8	TRBJ2-7	.	many	TGTGCCAGCAGCTCCCGCGGAGGAATCTACGAGCAGTACTTC	CASSSRGGIYEQYF
TRBV20-1	TRBJ2-5	.	many	TGCAGCGGCCGTACAGGGTGGTTAGAGACCCAGTACTTC	CSGRTGWLETQYF
TRBV6-1	TRBJ2-2	TRBD1	many	TGTGCCAGCAGTGATGTGGCAGGGGGCCACACCGGGGAGCTGTTTTTT	CASSDVAGGHTGELFF
TRBV5-4	TRBJ2-7	.	many	TGTGCCAGCAGCCCCACGGTGAACTCCTACGAGCAGTACTTC	CASSPTVNSYEQYF
TRBV14	TRBJ1-1	.	many	TGTGCCAGCAGCCAGGGAATATTCACTGAAGCTTTCTTT	CASSQGIFTEAFF
TRBV18	TRBJ2-3	.	many	TGTGCCAGCTCACGCGGGACATCTAGCACAGATACGCAGTATTTT	CASSRGTSSTDTQYF
TRBV6-2/TRBV6-3	TRBJ1-2	.	many	TGTGCCAGCAGTTTGGCAGGGTTCGACTATGGCTACACCTTC	CASSLAGFDYGYTF